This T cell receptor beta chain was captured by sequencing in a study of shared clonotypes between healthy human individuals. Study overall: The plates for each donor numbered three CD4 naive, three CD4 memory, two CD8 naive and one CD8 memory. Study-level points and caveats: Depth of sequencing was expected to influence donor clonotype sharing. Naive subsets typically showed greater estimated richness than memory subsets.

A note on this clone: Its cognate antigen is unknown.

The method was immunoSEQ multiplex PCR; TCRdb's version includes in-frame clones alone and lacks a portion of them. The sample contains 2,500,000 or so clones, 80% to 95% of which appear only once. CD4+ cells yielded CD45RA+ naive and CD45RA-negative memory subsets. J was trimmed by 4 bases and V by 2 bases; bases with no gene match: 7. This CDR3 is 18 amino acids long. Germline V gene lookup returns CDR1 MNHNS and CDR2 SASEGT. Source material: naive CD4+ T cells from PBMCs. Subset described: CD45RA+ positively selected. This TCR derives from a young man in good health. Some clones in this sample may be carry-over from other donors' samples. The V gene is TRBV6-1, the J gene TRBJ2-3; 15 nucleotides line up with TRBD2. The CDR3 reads CASSELIGLAGGSDTQYF. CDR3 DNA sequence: TGTGCCAGCAGTGAACTCATTGGACTAGCGGGAGGGTCAGATACGCAGTATTTT.